This T cell receptor beta chain emerged from a study of blood T cell repertoires in COVID-19. Across the whole study: T cells, B-cell-depleted T cells, or PBMCs provided the cDNA or gDNA that served as material.

Per the original data handling: Nucleated cell counts were estimated from reference gene primer amplification. Measured with immunoSEQ multiplex PCR; TCRdb has only the in-frame clones, and not every one. Clone size and V and J calls were adopted from that table, with D and trimming inferred from the DNA. In the table there are about 120,000 clones, 75% to 80% of which are singletons. J was trimmed by 5 bases and V by 6 bases; bases with no gene match: 11. This CDR3 comprises 15 residues. Germline V lookup: CDR1 WSHSY, CDR2 SAAADI. The source is a human donor in a cohort sampled during active COVID-19. This sequence joins TRBV10-2 and TRBJ2-7; TRBD1 matches 9 bases. The sample consisted of peripheral blood. Here the CDR3 reads CASRSDRTGANEQYF. The CDR3 DNA reads TGCGCCAGCAGATCAGACCGGACAGGGGCTAACGAGCAGTACTTC.